The clone carrying this TCR beta chain showed up just once. 13 Jbeta primers and 60 Vbeta primers were used for the PCR. Measured with immunoSEQ multiplex PCR; TCRdb has only the in-frame clones, and not every one. The sample contains some 190,000 clones, about 81% of which appear only once. V was shortened by 7 bases and J by 2 bases, with 12 bases between the two germline ends. The CDR3 covers 13 residues. CDR1 and CDR2 (germline): SGHTS, YDEGEE. This specimen belongs to a study of cytomegalovirus exposure and HLA in healthy donors. On the study more broadly: Of all 400 or so donors who were genotyped, roughly 85% belonged to the Caucasian-associated ancestry cluster.

The source of this sequence is a man aged 35-49 years in good health and CMV-seronegative. Sequencing input: PBMCs. The chain combines TRBV5-8 with TRBJ1-2; D not resolved. In DNA, the CDR3 is TGTGCCAGCTTGCGGTCCGTAAACTATGGCTACACCTTC. Its protein is CASLRSVNYGYTF.